The T cell receptor beta chain described here comes from a study of CD8+ T cells in alopecia areata. About the research overall: Treated patients were given oral tofacitinib, which was dosed at 5 to 10 mg twice daily.

RNA was extracted and reverse transcribed into cDNA as the sequencing template. Produced via immunoSEQ multiplex PCR; TCRdb's table is partial and in-frame only. The table includes 120,000 to 150,000 clones, approximately 86% detected once. The treatment denotes: oral pan-JAK inhibitor, 5-10 mg twice daily. Only one count was recorded for this clone. Germline CDR1 reads SGHAT; CDR2 reads FQNNGV. The CDR3 length is 12 residues. The ends were cut back, 5 bases at V and 5 bases at J, with 10 bases in the middle. This chain connects TRBV11-2 to TRBJ2-7; D is uncertain. The TCR was taken from a human donor with alopecia areata. The sample was CD8+ T cells sorted from blood, taken at week 4, from a patient treated with tofacitinib. CDR3 sequence (DNA): TGTGCCAGCAGCCCATACTTCGACGAGCAGTACTTC. Amino acids: CASSPYFDEQYF.